Listed below are T cell receptor beta chains from one sample, sequenced in a study of response to subunit inactivated influenza vaccine. TCRdb fed the RT-PCR reads into MiXCR, producing one record per CDR3 protein. The top ten hold 11% of the sample, which has almost 600,000 distinct CDR3 sequences, 11% to 15% seen once. The sequencing here drew on PBMCs from blood, taken about 13 days after vaccination. The source is a man aged 50-59 years who received an inactivated influenza vaccine. Each CDR3 is given with its conserved first and last residue. The D gene is left open where the match is weak.

TRBV11-2	-	TRBJ1-2	CASSLGRAGYTF
TRBV4-1	TRBD1	TRBJ2-1	CASSRTPGQGVYNEQFF
TRBV12-3/TRBV12-4	-	TRBJ1-4	CASSLGDGANEKLFF
TRBV7-2	-	TRBJ2-3	CASSPGWGTDTQYF
TRBV29-1	-	TRBJ2-1	CSAREIVNNEQFF
TRBV29-1	TRBD1	TRBJ1-5	CSVSGGNSNQPQHF
TRBV3-1	-	TRBJ1-1	CASSREALNTEAFF
TRBV29-1	-	TRBJ1-1	CSVQARMTNTEAFF
TRBV18	-	TRBJ2-1	CASFELGGYEQFF
TRBV7-2	TRBD2	TRBJ2-1	CASSTGLANNEQFF
TRBV27	-	TRBJ2-1	CASSIPVGEQFF
TRBV2	-	TRBJ2-7	CASGLGYEQYF
TRBV5-1	-	TRBJ2-1	CASSWMTGDNEQFF
TRBV20-1	-	TRBJ1-1	CSARLGHANTEAFF
TRBV7-9	-	TRBJ2-3	CASSAPWVSSGTDTQYF
TRBV20-1	-	TRBJ2-3	CSARDHGTDTQYF
TRBV29-1	-	TRBJ2-5	CSAWGSAETQYF
TRBV14	TRBD2	TRBJ2-1	CASSQEGAGVSNEQFF
TRBV12-3/TRBV12-4	-	TRBJ1-5	CACGANQPQHF
TRBV20-1	TRBD2	TRBJ2-7	CSGMAGGVGEQYF
TRBV21-1	-	TRBJ2-3	CASSKVRVFPSTDTQYF
TRBV3-1	TRBD2	TRBJ2-1	CASSQSSGIYNEQFF
TRBV7-3	-	TRBJ2-7	CASSLRRGWRHRGEQYF
TRBV5-1	-	TRBJ1-1	CASSFGRINTEAFF
TRBV29-1	-	TRBJ1-1	CSVADSSNTEAFF
TRBV19	-	TRBJ1-5	CASRGGHSQPQHF
TRBV7-9	-	TRBJ2-7	CASSLVEAYQYF
TRBV5-1	-	TRBJ2-2	CASSRDLGGGELFF
TRBV10-3	TRBD2	TRBJ2-5	CAPKSSGTSGRKQETQYF
TRBV10-3	-	TRBJ2-5	CAISVLGKTQYF
TRBV20-1	TRBD2	TRBJ2-4	CSAGPSGRFDIQYF
TRBV12-3/TRBV12-4	TRBD1	TRBJ2-2	CASSLPGQGVRELFF
TRBV6-1	-	TRBJ2-7	CASRALSFSYEQYF
TRBV7-2	-	TRBJ2-7	CASSASRVSYEQYF
TRBV5-1	-	TRBJ2-1	CASSLAGHLTYNEQFF
TRBV20-1	-	TRBJ2-3	CSARDPFDYTQYF
TRBV27	-	TRBJ1-3	CASSLGGAGNTIYF
TRBV6-5	TRBD1	TRBJ2-7	CASSYYPGTAYEQYF
TRBV20-1	-	TRBJ2-1	CSGTVYNEQFF
TRBV5-8	-	TRBJ1-5	CASSLGDWGSNQPQHF
TRBV5-6	-	TRBJ2-5	CASSAFLETQYF
TRBV2	-	TRBJ2-5	CASSAQQETQYF
TRBV4-3	TRBD2	TRBJ2-3	CASSQPNAHERGPGDTQYF
TRBV12-3/TRBV12-4	-	TRBJ2-1	CASSLVARARYNEQFF
TRBV6-1	TRBD2	TRBJ2-1	CASSRTSGRGNEQFF
TRBV18	-	TRBJ2-1	CASSPKPGSNNEQFF